The 21 T cell receptor beta chains in this list originate from one sample, sequenced in a study of CD8 T cells in ankylosing spondylitis (dated by TCRdb to 2016 to 2017). Library construction relied on 5' RACE. The run used an Illumina HiSeq 2500. The public reads were reprocessed in TCRdb via fastp at Q25 and MiXCR, keeping in-frame beta chains. Every entry covers one CDR3 protein and lists the most common genes and DNA from its rows. The sample yields some 39,000 distinct CDR3 sequences; 13% were counted once. The ten largest clones take up less than 40% of the sample. Sequencing was done on a sample of synovial fluid, either unsorted or a sorted T cell fraction (not recorded which). The receptors originated from a male donor with ankylosing spondylitis.

A few counts support this clonotype. The V call is TRBV19, the J call TRBJ2-7; D gene unclear. The V gene lost 1 base and the J gene lost 5 bases, with 12 bases spanning the gap. The V gene's germline CDR1 is LNHDA and CDR2 SQIVND (reference sequence). This CDR3 comprises 14 residues. The CDR3 DNA reads as TGTGCCAGTAGTATAGCCGGTGTTGAGGACGAGCAGTACTTC. It specifies CASSIAGVEDEQYF.

This clonotype has just a few counts. V and J are TRBV11-2 and TRBJ2-5; TRBD2 agrees at 8 bases. The germline gives CDR1 SGHAT, CDR2 FQNNGV. CDR3 length: 15 residues. V lost 1 base to trimming and J lost 3 bases; unmatched junction nucleotides: 4. CDR3 residues: CASSLGAGVKETQYF. In DNA, the CDR3 is TGTGCCAGCAGCTTAGGAGCGGGAGTCAAAGAGACCCAGTACTTC.

This clonotype was detected only a few times. The CDR3 sequence: CASSLADRGRNYEQYF. The CDR3, as DNA: TGTGCCAGCAGCTTAGCGGACAGGGGGCGAAACTACGAGCAGTACTTC. This rearrangement joins TRBV7-2 to TRBJ2-7; 11 nucleotides match TRBD1. The CDR3 has 16 residues. Unmatched junction bases numbered 4, after V lost 0 bases and J lost 3 bases. Germline V gives CDR1 SGHTA, CDR2 FQGNSA.

This clonotype was recorded at least ten times. The V gene is TRBV6-2 or TRBV6-3, the J gene TRBJ1-1; D uncertain. V dropped 5 bases and J dropped 1 base, with 8 bases sitting between them. The CDR3 extends over 13 amino acids. Germline V gene data show CDR1 as MNHEY and CDR2 as SVGEGT. CDR3 coding DNA: TGTGCCAGCAGTAATGGAAGGAACACTGAAGCTTTCTTT. As protein: CASSNGRNTEAFF.

This clonotype was detected many times. The CDR3 sequence: CASSIRHQETQYF. In DNA, the CDR3 is TGCGCCAGCAGCATCAGACATCAAGAGACCCAGTACTTC. This chain joins TRBV4-1 and TRBJ2-5; no clear D gene. The V gene lost 5 bases and the J gene lost 2 bases, with 9 bases spanning the gap. CDR1 and CDR2 (germline): MGHRA, YSYEKL. CDR3 length equals 13 residues.

This clonotype has more than one count but fewer than ten. This sequence joins TRBV27 and TRBJ2-5, with TRBD1 identical over 8 bases. V shed 6 bases and J 7 bases; nucleotides not matched to a gene: 7. The CDR3 contains 13 residues. Looked up from germline, CDR1 is MNHEY and CDR2 is SMNVEV (reference sequence). CDR3 sequence: CASSIQGAGTQYF. The CDR3, as DNA: TGTGCCAGCAGCATCCAGGGGGCCGGGACCCAGTACTTC.

The V gene is TRBV7-8, the J gene TRBJ2-2; 15 positions agree with TRBD2. Germline V CDR1 and CDR2: SGHVS, FQNEAQ. The CDR3 extends over 18 amino acids. V shed 5 bases, J shed 6 bases, and the junction held 10 bases outside the gene matches. CDR3 protein: CASSATGLAGGFAGELFF. CDR3 DNA sequence: TGTGCCAGCAGCGCAACGGGACTAGCGGGGGGATTCGCCGGGGAGCTGTTTTTT.

This clonotype was counted a few times. V is TRBV12-3 or TRBV12-4 and J is TRBJ2-1; 10 bases are shared with TRBD2. The CDR3 is made up of 14 amino acids. Trimming at V came to 3 bases and at J to 10 bases, leaving 6 bases not matched to a gene. The CDR3 sequence: CASSFLAGGHEQFF. In nucleotides, the CDR3 is TGTGCCAGCAGTTTTTTAGCGGGAGGACACGAGCAGTTCTTC.

J is TRBJ2-7 and V is TRBV5-1; maybe TRBD1 (6 bases). The germline V and J ends were trimmed by 0 bases and 0 bases, with 16 bases remaining between them. Germline values: CDR1 SGHRS, CDR2 YFSETQ. This CDR3 has 17 residues. The CDR3 nucleotides are TGCGCCAGCAGCTTGGCCAGGGGAAGATTGAGCTCCTACGAGCAGTACTTC. Its protein is CASSLARGRLSSYEQYF.

There are many counts of this clonotype. The rearrangement uses TRBV19 and TRBJ2-1; D is unresolved. The CDR3 extends over 15 amino acids. Trimming took off 1 base at V and 5 bases at J, with 12 bases between the two ends. Germline V gene data show CDR1 as LNHDA and CDR2 as SQIVND (reference sequence). The CDR3 nucleotides are TGTGCCAGTAGTATAGGGCCTTTACCAAACAATGAGCAGTTCTTC. Protein product: CASSIGPLPNNEQFF.

V usage is TRBV7-9 and J usage is TRBJ2-1; TRBD2 matches at 8 bases. Trimming removed 6 bases from V and 9 bases from J; junction bases left unmatched: 13. Looked up from germline, CDR1 is SEHNR and CDR2 is FQNEAQ (reference sequence). This CDR3 has 15 residues. CDR3 coding DNA: TGTGCCAGCAGTTTCGGGACTAGGGCCTTTAGTGAGCAGTTCTTC. This sequence encodes CASSFGTRAFSEQFF.

This clonotype has only a few counts. The chain carries TRBV7-2 and TRBJ2-3; maybe TRBD2 (5 bases). Germline CDR1 and CDR2: SGHTA and FQGNSA. The CDR3 is made up of 15 amino acids. Trimming shortened V by 8 bases and J by 2 bases, and 17 bases separated the two germline ends. CDR3 protein: CASVMAGYATDTQYF. CDR3 nucleotide sequence: TGTGCCAGCGTCATGGCGGGCTACGCCACAGATACGCAGTATTTT.

This clonotype was picked up many times. This chain uses TRBV20-1 with TRBJ2-7, with D perhaps TRBD1 (6 bases). This CDR3 comprises 16 residues. Germline assignment: CDR1 DFQATT and CDR2 SNEGSKA (reference sequence). Between the trimmed V and J ends, which lost 1 base and 5 bases, there was a span of 21 bases. The DNA for the CDR3 is TGCAGTGCTAGAGCAGCCTATTCAGGGGAATCTGACGAGCAGTACTTC. Translation gives CSARAAYSGESDEQYF.

There are many counts of this clonotype. The rearrangement uses TRBV5-1 and TRBJ2-1, with unresolved D. The CDR3 consists of 15 residues. Per germline, CDR1 SGHRS and CDR2 YFSETQ. Trimming pared 0 bases from V and 8 bases from J, leaving 15 bases between. DNA for the CDR3: TGCGCCAGCAGCTTGGTCCTCACGGGTGGGGATGAGCAGTTCTTC. The encoded protein is CASSLVLTGGDEQFF.

The CDR3 here is CASSLSGDPSYNEQFF. As DNA, the CDR3 is TGTGCCAGCAGCTTGAGCGGGGATCCCTCCTACAATGAGCAGTTCTTC. The J gene is TRBJ2-1, the V gene TRBV5-6; the match to TRBD2 covers 7 bases. The V and J ends lost 1 base and 0 bases, in that order; junction bases with no gene match: 4. In germline, CDR1 is SGHDT, CDR2 YYEEEE. The CDR3 contains 16 residues.

This clonotype was seen at least ten times. This chain connects TRBV4-2 to TRBJ2-7, with 9 bases that match TRBD1. CDR1 is LGHNA, CDR2 YNFKEQ, per germline. The V segment lost 4 bases and the J segment 2 bases; nucleotides outside the gene matches: 6. This CDR3 region has 15 residues. The CDR3 DNA is TGTGCCAGCAGCCCCATAGGGACAGGGCCCTACGAGCAGTACTTC. Translated: CASSPIGTGPYEQYF.

This clonotype has a handful of counts. The genes are TRBV20-1 and TRBJ2-2; D is unresolved. Between the trimmed V and J ends, which lost 5 bases and 4 bases, there was a span of 8 bases. This CDR3 is 12 amino acids long. Per germline, CDR1 DFQATT and CDR2 SNEGSKA (reference sequence). This CDR3 reads CSAPELTGELFF. The CDR3 DNA reads TGCAGTGCTCCCGAGCTCACCGGGGAGCTGTTTTTT.

Ten or more counts support this clonotype. V gene TRBV7-8 combines with J gene TRBJ1-2, with D perhaps TRBD1 (5 bases). The length of the CDR3 is 15 residues. Germline assignment: CDR1 SGHVS and CDR2 FQNEAQ. V was trimmed by 2 bases and J by 5 bases, leaving 15 bases between them. CDR3 sequence (DNA): TGTGCCAGCAGCTTAATGGGGGGGTCGGGTTATGGCTACACCTTC. This encodes CASSLMGGSGYGYTF. Drawing the rest from reference TRBV7-8 and TRBJ1-2, the complete variable domain is GAGVSQSPRYKVAKRGQDVALRCDPISGHVSLFWYQQALGQGPEFLTYFQNEAQLDKSGLPSDRFFAERPEGSVSTLKIQRTQQEDSAVYLCASSLMGGSGYGYTFGSGTRLTVV.

There are many counts of this clonotype. The chain is built from TRBV20-1 and TRBJ1-2; D is uncertain. Between the trimmed V and J ends, which lost 3 bases and 4 bases, there was a span of 12 bases. Germline V gene sequence: CDR1 DFQATT, CDR2 SNEGSKA (reference sequence). This CDR3 has 13 residues. The CDR3 loop reads CSARGLKGYGYTF. DNA for the CDR3: TGCAGTGCTAGGGGATTAAAAGGCTATGGCTACACCTTC.

The sample holds a few counts of this clonotype. This CDR3 reads CSVGGTSLMGYEQFF. The CDR3 nucleotides are TGCAGCGTTGGGGGGACTAGCCTCATGGGGTATGAGCAGTTCTTC. The chain links TRBV29-1 to TRBJ2-1, with TRBD2 identical over 9 bases. V trimming: 4 bases; J trimming: 8 bases; junction bases outside the gene matches: 12. The CDR3 extends over 15 amino acids. Per germline, CDR1 SQVTM and CDR2 ANQGSEA.

In this sample, this clonotype is medium-sized (0.01 to 0.1%). The rearrangement joins TRBV28 to TRBJ1-5; D possibly corresponds to TRBD1 (5 bases). V shed 8 bases and J shed 0 bases, with 11 bases lying between them. The germline V gene has CDR1 MDHEN and CDR2 SYDVKM. CDR3 length: 14 residues. Here the CDR3 reads CASRQPYSNQPQHF. The DNA for the CDR3 is TGTGCCAGCCGACAGCCCTATAGCAATCAGCCCCAGCATTTT.